These 19 T cell receptor beta chains were sequenced from one sample in a study of blood T cell repertoires in COVID-19 (dated by TCRdb to 2019 to 2021). The library was made by the immunoSEQ multiplex PCR assay. Not all clones reach the TCRdb copy of this immuneACCESS table, which keeps in-frame sequences only. Checked studies attribute under half of the gap to unresolved V genes and leave the rest unexplained. The sample has some 140,000 clones on record, about 76% of them singletons. Less than 5% of the sample goes to the ten largest clones. The sequencing sample was made of peripheral blood. The receptors here all came from a woman between 70 and 85 years old with COVID-19, enrolled during active disease.

This clone was detected a few times. The chain links TRBV19 to TRBJ1-3, with 7 bases that match TRBD1. The germline CDR1 and CDR2 sequences are LNHDA and SQIVND (reference sequence). Losses at the gene ends were 6 bases for V and 2 bases for J; bases not matched to a gene: 10. The CDR3 loop spans 16 amino acids. The CDR3 spells CASRAITRGTGNTIYF. CDR3 nucleotides: TGTGCCAGTAGAGCCATTACCAGGGGGACTGGAAACACCATATATTTT.

The gene calls are TRBV7-8 and TRBJ2-1; TRBD2 matches 13 bases. With 5 bases clipped from V and 9 bases from J, the junction kept 7 bases outside the gene matches. Germline V lookup: CDR1 SGHVS, CDR2 FQNEAQ. The CDR3 is 15 amino acids. Written as DNA, the CDR3 is TGTGCCAGCAGCCCCTGGGGGACTAGCGGGATTGAGCAGTTCTTC. As protein: CASSPWGTSGIEQFF.

The chain combines TRBV7-9 with TRBJ2-2; 12 bases align to TRBD2. The germline V gene encodes CDR1 SEHNR and CDR2 FQNEAQ (reference sequence). V lost 1 base, J lost 5 bases, and 11 bases stayed unmatched. The CDR3 totals 19 residues. The CDR3 spells CASSLGALAGGPRTGELFF. The CDR3 coding sequence is TGTGCCAGCAGCTTAGGGGCCCTAGCGGGGGGGCCCCGGACCGGGGAGCTGTTTTTT.

This rearrangement joins TRBV4-1 to TRBJ2-5; D is perhaps TRBD1 (6 bases). This CDR3 contains 15 residues. Trimming stripped 4 bases from V and 3 bases from J, with 15 bases between. The germline V gene has CDR1 MGHRA and CDR2 YSYEKL. CDR3 sequence reads: CASSPPQGSKETQYF. The CDR3 nucleotides are TGCGCCAGCAGCCCACCCCAGGGGTCCAAAGAGACCCAGTACTTC.

This chain uses TRBV2 with TRBJ1-2; the D is unclear. V gave up 4 bases and J gave up 5 bases, with 11 bases separating them. CDR1 and CDR2 (germline): SNHLY, FYNNEI. CDR3 length: 13 amino acids. In DNA, the CDR3 is TGTGCCAGCAGTGTAATCTCCGTTTATGGCTACACCTTC. Encoded protein: CASSVISVYGYTF.

The V call is TRBV24-1, the J call TRBJ2-1; 8 nucleotides agree with TRBD1. J gave up 0 bases and V 4 bases, and 4 bases lay outside the gene matches. Germline V gene lookup returns CDR1 KGHDR and CDR2 SFDVKD. CDR3 size: 16 residues. CDR3 amino acids: CATSDPDRGSYNEQFF. The CDR3 nucleotides are TGTGCCACCAGTGACCCCGACAGGGGCTCCTACAATGAGCAGTTCTTC.

The chain is built from TRBV23-1 and TRBJ2-7; 7 bases agree with TRBD2. TRBV23-1 carries the ORF label, with uncertain function. CDR3 length: 17 amino acids. Unmatched junction bases numbered 10, after V lost 0 bases and J lost 2 bases. The CDR3 DNA sequence: TGCGCCAGCAGTCAATCGGGGAGGGCGCGGGGAACCTACGAGCAGTACTTC. Amino acid sequence: CASSQSGRARGTYEQYF.

The V and J genes are TRBV9 and TRBJ1-6; D is unclear. The CDR3 is 13 amino acids. V was pared by 3 bases and J by 10 bases, with 11 bases between. Germline V gene sequence: CDR1 SGDLS, CDR2 YYNGEE. The DNA for the CDR3 is TGTGCCAGCAGCGGCCTAGGTAACTCACCCCTCCACTTT. Translated, it gives CASSGLGNSPLHF. Looking up the rest from reference TRBV9 and TRBJ1-6 gives the full variable domain: DSGVTQTPKHLITATGQRVTLRCSPRSGDLSVYWYQQSLDQGLQFLIQYYNGEERAKGNILERFSAQQFPDLHSELNLSSLELGDSALYFCASSGLGNSPLHFGNGTRLTVT.

The chain couples TRBV11-2 to TRBJ2-7, with a tentative D call TRBD1 (5 bases). Germline CDR1 and CDR2: SGHAT and FQNNGV. This CDR3 is built from 14 residues. Trimming removed 5 bases from V and 2 bases from J, with 13 bases in between. The CDR3 DNA sequence: TGTGCCAGCAGCAGTATCCAGGGTACCTACGAGCAGTACTTC. Translating gives CASSSIQGTYEQYF.

The DNA of the CDR3 is TGTGCCAGCAGTGAAGTGGTACTGAACACCGGGGAGCTGTTTTTT. Translation: CASSEVVLNTGELFF. The rearrangement joins TRBV2 to TRBJ2-2; D not resolved. This CDR3 has 15 amino acids. Germline CDR1 is SNHLY and CDR2 is FYNNEI. The V gene lost 1 base and the J gene lost 1 base, with 7 bases spanning the gap. The whole variable domain, remainder taken from reference TRBV2 and TRBJ2-2, is EPEVTQTPSHQVTQMGQEVILRCVPISNHLYFYWYRQILGQKVEFLVSFYNNEISEKSEIFDDQFSVERPDGSNFTLKIRSTKLEDSAMYFCASSEVVLNTGELFFGEGSRLTVL.

V is TRBV9 and J is TRBJ1-2, with 8 bases lining up with TRBD1. V lost 4 bases and J lost 7; bases outside the gene matches: 9. The CDR3 is 14 residues long. Per germline, CDR1 SGDLS and CDR2 YYNGEE. CDR3 amino acids: CASSPRDRPGGYTF. DNA of the CDR3: TGTGCCAGCAGCCCGAGGGACAGGCCTGGTGGCTACACCTTC.

V usage is TRBV2 and J usage is TRBJ2-2, with D tentatively TRBD1 (5 bases). CDR1 is SNHLY and CDR2 is FYNNEI in the germline V gene. The V gene lost 7 bases and the J gene lost 4 bases, with 13 bases spanning the gap. This CDR3 has 14 residues. CDR3 sequence: CASKETGFTGELFF. The CDR3 nucleotides are TGTGCCAGCAAGGAAACAGGCTTCACCGGGGAGCTGTTTTTT. The whole variable domain, remainder taken from reference TRBV2 and TRBJ2-2, is EPEVTQTPSHQVTQMGQEVILRCVPISNHLYFYWYRQILGQKVEFLVSFYNNEISEKSEIFDDQFSVERPDGSNFTLKIRSTKLEDSAMYFCASKETGFTGELFFGEGSRLTVL.

This chain links TRBV6-5 with TRBJ1-4, with TRBD1 matching 7 bases. The CDR3 contains 14 residues. The germline V gene encodes CDR1 MNHEY and CDR2 SVGAGI. Trimming cost V 6 bases and J 3 bases; bases outside gene matches: 4. Here the CDR3 DNA reads TGTGCCAGCAGAGGGGGGACAGCTAATGAAAAACTGTTTTTT. The encoded protein is CASRGGTANEKLFF.

The chain joins TRBV27 to TRBJ2-7, with TRBD2 matching 9 bases. Germline assignment: CDR1 MNHEY and CDR2 SMNVEV (reference sequence). This CDR3 contains 15 residues. Trimming at V came to 4 bases and at J to 3 bases, leaving 7 bases not matched to a gene. The CDR3 protein is CASSSPTSGFYEQYF. For the CDR3, the DNA is TGTGCCAGCAGTTCACCGACTAGCGGTTTCTACGAGCAGTACTTC.

The chain joins TRBV5-4 to TRBJ2-6; D is unresolved. The germline CDR1 and CDR2 sequences are SGHNT and YYREEE (reference sequence). This CDR3 comprises 15 residues. V lost 4 bases, J lost 0 bases, and 8 bases lay in between. This chain's CDR3 is CASSTRISGANVLTF. CDR3 DNA sequence: TGTGCCAGCAGCACCAGGATCTCTGGGGCCAACGTCCTGACTTTC.

The chain has TRBV10-3 and TRBJ2-5, with 9 nucleotides matching TRBD2. The CDR3 spans 17 residues. With V trimmed by 4 bases and J by 0 bases, 9 bases remained unmatched. Germline V CDR1 and CDR2: ENHRY, SYGVKD. The CDR3, as DNA: TGTGCCATCAGTGTTGGGGTCCTAGCGGGGAACCAAGAGACCCAGTACTTC. This encodes CAISVGVLAGNQETQYF.

CDR3 in DNA: TGTGCCAGCAGCACCCGGGACAGGCAGTATGGCTACACCTTC. This encodes CASSTRDRQYGYTF. V usage is TRBV7-2 and J usage is TRBJ1-2; 8 positions agree with TRBD1. The CDR3 spans 14 residues. V shed 5 bases, J shed 5 bases, and the junction held 7 bases outside the gene matches. Germline CDR1 SGHTA, CDR2 FQGNSA.

The rearrangement uses TRBV6-5 and TRBJ1-4, with TRBD1 matching 9 bases. This CDR3 has 14 amino acids. Per the germline V gene, CDR1 is MNHEY and CDR2 is SVGAGI. V gave up 8 bases and J gave up 8 bases; unmatched junction bases: 9. CDR3 region: CASGSQGAGEKLFF. For the CDR3, the DNA is TGTGCCAGCGGTTCACAGGGGGCAGGAGAAAAACTGTTTTTT.

The CDR3 spells CASSLETGRFYGYTF. The CDR3 DNA sequence: TGTGCCAGCAGTCTCGAGACAGGGCGGTTTTATGGCTACACCTTC. V and J are TRBV5-5 and TRBJ1-2; 7 bases line up with TRBD1. Germline V CDR1 and CDR2: SGHKS, YYEKEE (reference sequence). The junction had 12 bases not matched to a gene; V was cut back by 5 bases and J by 5 bases. This CDR3 has 15 amino acids. Based on the CDR3 plus reference TRBV5-5 and TRBJ1-2, the full variable domain is DAGVTQSPTHLIKTRGQQVTLRCSPISGHKSVSWYQQVLGQGPQFIFQYYEKEERGRGNFPDRFSARQFPNYSSELNVNALLLGDSALYLCASSLETGRFYGYTFGSGTRLTVV.